The 19 T cell receptor beta chains below come from one sample, sequenced in a study of graft-versus-host responses after intestinal transplantation (dated by TCRdb to the early 2020s). Dithiothreitol, EDTA incubations and collagenase D digestion were used to isolate intraepithelial and lamina propria lymphocytes from graft specimens. Library preparation used the immunoSEQ multiplex PCR assay. The table comes from immuneACCESS by way of TCRdb, which keeps in-frame sequences with V and J called. Part of the clones is missing from these tables; in studies checked, under half for an unresolved V gene and the rest for unknown reasons. This sample holds some 15,000 clones; over 50% were observed only once. Of the sample, roughly 13% is held by the ten largest clones. This specimen consisted of ileum tissue, obtained 524 days after transplant. These receptors all stem from a human patient who received an intestinal transplant, so some T cells may come from the graft donor.

This chain links TRBV19 with TRBJ1-6; D is unresolved. CDR3 length: 15 amino acids. Germline V gene sequence: CDR1 LNHDA, CDR2 SQIVND (reference sequence). V gave up 4 bases and J gave up 8 bases, with 15 bases separating them. CDR3 amino acids: CASSTRPGVHSPLHF. CDR3 DNA: TGTGCCAGTAGTACCAGACCGGGAGTTCATTCACCCCTCCACTTT.

This clone has a handful of counts. The CDR3 sequence is CASSFGLATDTQYF. In nucleotides, the CDR3 is TGTGCCAGCAGTTTCGGACTAGCTACAGATACGCAGTATTTT. This rearrangement joins TRBV2 to TRBJ2-3; 8 nucleotides match TRBD2. Germline V gene data show CDR1 as SNHLY and CDR2 as FYNNEI. V shed 5 bases and J 3 bases; nucleotides not matched to a gene: 4. There are 14 residues in the CDR3.

The chain couples TRBV6-5 to TRBJ1-1; no firm D call. Trimming left V 4 bases short and J 0 bases short, with 6 bases between. The CDR3 has 13 residues. Germline V gives CDR1 MNHEY, CDR2 SVGAGI. In DNA, the CDR3 is TGTGCCAGCAGTTTTCTTATGAACACTGAAGCTTTCTTT. Protein product: CASSFLMNTEAFF.

This chain connects TRBV29-1 to TRBJ2-7; 7 bases line up with TRBD1. In germline, CDR1 is SQVTM, CDR2 ANQGSEA. CDR3 length equals 14 residues. Trimming at V came to 4 bases and at J to 2 bases, leaving 8 bases not matched to a gene. Here the CDR3 DNA reads TGCAGCGTTGTATTGATCGACAGGGCCTACGAGCAGTACTTC. Its protein is CSVVLIDRAYEQYF.

This chain joins TRBV7-9 and TRBJ1-6; 9 positions match TRBD1. The CDR3 has 15 amino acids. Looked up from germline, CDR1 is SEHNR and CDR2 is FQNEAQ (reference sequence). V dropped 5 bases and J dropped 8; count of bases not matched to a gene: 7. Here the CDR3 DNA reads TGTGCCAGCAGCCAGTTGGGACAGGGTGATTCACCCCTCCACTTT. It is translated as CASSQLGQGDSPLHF.

The V call is TRBV7-9, the J call TRBJ1-2; 7 positions agree with TRBD1. This CDR3 spans 19 amino acids. The V gene end was trimmed by 6 bases and the J gene end by 5 bases; junction bases not matched to a gene: 24. Germline V gives CDR1 SEHNR, CDR2 FQNEAQ (reference sequence). The CDR3 nucleotides are TGTGCCAGCAGTTACCCCGGTGGGACTCTAAGACAGGGTGAATATGGCTACACCTTC. Its protein product is CASSYPGGTLRQGEYGYTF.

The chain links TRBV7-8 to TRBJ1-1; tentative D call: TRBD1 (6 bases). Germline CDR1 is SGHVS and CDR2 is FQNEAQ. The CDR3 is 15 amino acids. The V end was cut by 2 bases, the J end by 4 bases, with 14 bases between. The CDR3 here is CASSLTGRGGTEAFF. The DNA of the CDR3 is TGTGCCAGCAGCTTAACAGGGCGGGGGGGCACTGAAGCTTTCTTT. Based on the CDR3 plus reference TRBV7-8 and TRBJ1-1, the full variable domain is GAGVSQSPRYKVAKRGQDVALRCDPISGHVSLFWYQQALGQGPEFLTYFQNEAQLDKSGLPSDRFFAERPEGSVSTLKIQRTQQEDSAVYLCASSLTGRGGTEAFFGQGTRLTVV.

This clone is medium-sized. The chain employs TRBV7-9 and TRBJ1-3, with 7 bases identical to TRBD1. With 3 bases clipped from V and 2 bases from J, the junction kept 1 base outside the gene matches. CDR1 is SEHNR, CDR2 FQNEAQ, per germline (reference sequence). The CDR3 is 14 amino acids. This CDR3 is CASSFTGAGNTIYF. CDR3 DNA: TGTGCCAGCAGCTTTACAGGGGCTGGAAACACCATATATTTT.

This rearrangement joins TRBV7-9 to TRBJ2-1, with 7 bases lining up with TRBD1. This CDR3 has 14 residues. Trimming cost V 3 bases and J 5 bases; bases outside gene matches: 4. Germline assignment: CDR1 SEHNR and CDR2 FQNEAQ (reference sequence). The CDR3 DNA is TGTGCCAGCAGCTTCGGGACAGTAAACAATGAGCAGTTCTTC. Its translation: CASSFGTVNNEQFF.

V usage is TRBV18 and J usage is TRBJ2-7, with 7 nucleotides matching TRBD2. Germline V gene sequence: CDR1 KGHSH, CDR2 LQKENI. The CDR3 totals 15 residues. Losses at the gene ends were 5 bases for V and 0 bases for J; bases not matched to a gene: 7. CDR3 sequence: CASSIGASGSYEQYF. In DNA, the CDR3 is TGTGCCAGCTCAATCGGTGCTAGCGGCTCCTACGAGCAGTACTTC.

The V and J genes are TRBV5-8 and TRBJ2-7, with 8 nucleotides matching TRBD1. Germline V gene data show CDR1 as SGHTS and CDR2 as YDEGEE. This CDR3 spans 16 amino acids. The trim removed 3 bases at V and 0 bases at J, leaving 8 bases unmatched. The CDR3 is CASSYTDRVSSYEQYF. CDR3 coding DNA: TGTGCCAGCAGCTACACGGACAGGGTCAGCTCCTACGAGCAGTACTTC.

V and J are TRBV5-5 and TRBJ2-5; no definite D call. CDR3 length: 14 residues. The germline V gene encodes CDR1 SGHKS and CDR2 YYEKEE (reference sequence). The V end was cut by 5 bases, the J end by 4 bases, with 15 bases between. CDR3 amino acids: CASSQIARPETQYF. CDR3 nucleotide sequence: TGTGCCAGCAGTCAGATAGCTAGACCAGAGACCCAGTACTTC.

V gene TRBV7-2 combines with J gene TRBJ2-3; D is unclear. V dropped 5 bases and J dropped 2 bases, with 11 bases sitting between them. Germline lookup yields CDR1 SGHTA and CDR2 FQGNSA. The CDR3 totals 14 residues. The CDR3 nucleotides are TGTGCCAGCAGCCCGGTACTAAACACAGATACGCAGTATTTT. As protein: CASSPVLNTDTQYF. The full variable domain, in which reference TRBV7-2 and TRBJ2-3 provide the parts outside the CDR3, is GAGVSQSPSNKVTEKGKDVELRCDPISGHTALYWYRQSLGQGLEFLIYFQGNSAPDKSGLPSDRFSAERTGGSVSTLTIQRTQQEDSAVYLCASSPVLNTDTQYFGPGTRLTVL.

The CDR3 nucleotides read TGTGCCAGCAGCCTAGGGGGGACAGGGGCCTACGAGCAGTACTTC. As protein: CASSLGGTGAYEQYF. The chain couples TRBV11-2 to TRBJ2-7, with TRBD1 identical over 10 bases. This CDR3 comprises 15 residues. The V gene end was trimmed by 5 bases and the J gene end by 2 bases; junction bases not matched to a gene: 6. Germline V gene sequence: CDR1 SGHAT, CDR2 FQNNGV.

This clone appeared a few times. The chain is built from TRBV11-3 and TRBJ2-6; D not certain. With 1 base removed from V and 0 bases from J, the gap between germline ends came to 4 bases. Germline-derived CDR1 and CDR2 are SGHNT and YENEEA. CDR3 length: 15 residues. CDR3 DNA: TGTGCCAGCAGCTTAGGAGTCTCTGGGGCCAACGTCCTGACTTTC. It yields the protein CASSLGVSGANVLTF.

This clone was seen a handful of times. The J gene is TRBJ2-7, the V gene TRBV7-9; 8 nucleotides align to TRBD1. With V trimmed by 2 bases and J by 4 bases, 10 bases remained unmatched. CDR1 and CDR2 from the germline V gene are SEHNR and FQNEAQ (reference sequence). The CDR3 is made up of 16 amino acids. CDR3 loop: CASSLTPGQGRYEQYF. In DNA form, the CDR3 reads TGTGCCAGCAGCTTAACCCCTGGACAGGGAAGGTACGAGCAGTACTTC.

This sequence joins TRBV16 and TRBJ1-2; the D is unclear. Trimming cost V 3 bases and J 7 bases, with 9 bases left between them. In germline, CDR1 is KGHSY, CDR2 FQNENV. The CDR3 has 12 residues. CDR3 DNA: TGTGCCAGCAGCCAGGGTAGCGGTGGCTACACCTTC. Amino acid sequence: CASSQGSGGYTF.

This clone is termed medium-sized. V is TRBV6-8 and J is TRBJ1-1; D might be TRBD1 (5 bases). Germline V gene data show CDR1 as MNHGY and CDR2 as SAAAGT. The germline V and J ends were trimmed by 0 bases and 0 bases, with 5 bases remaining between them. This CDR3 region has 14 residues. The CDR3 DNA follows: TGTGCCAGCAGTTACTCAGGGGTGAACACTGAAGCTTTCTTT. It encodes CASSYSGVNTEAFF.

This clone has only a few counts. This sequence joins TRBV11-3 and TRBJ2-7, with a weak D call TRBD1 (6 bases). The CDR3 totals 14 residues. Trimming pared 5 bases from V and 0 bases from J, leaving 11 bases between. Germline CDR1 is SGHNT and CDR2 is YENEEA. This CDR3 reads CASSLQGSSYEQYF. CDR3 sequence (DNA): TGTGCCAGCAGCCTACAGGGTAGCTCCTACGAGCAGTACTTC.